This passage covers 29 T cell receptor beta chains from one sample sequenced in a study of T cell changes during pregnancy in multiple sclerosis. Clones were sequenced by immunoSEQ multiplex PCR, and TCRdb holds only the in-frame ones, with some missing. The sample shows tens of thousands of clones, around 92% of them seen only once. Sample: CD4+ T cells from peripheral blood mononuclear cells, taken after pregnancy. The receptors were gathered from a female donor with multiple sclerosis, enrolled in a pregnancy study.

The V and J genes are TRBV5-1 and TRBJ2-6; perhaps TRBD2 as D (6 bases). This CDR3 is 15 amino acids long. Looked up from germline, CDR1 is SGHRS and CDR2 is YFSETQ. Trimming took off 0 bases at V and 4 bases at J, with 8 bases between the two ends. CDR3 residues: CASSLGGGGANVLTF. The CDR3, as DNA: TGCGCCAGCAGCTTGGGAGGAGGGGGGGCCAACGTCCTGACTTTC.

The chain carries TRBV11-3 and TRBJ1-1; D not resolved. The ends were cut back, 7 bases at V and 5 bases at J, with 17 bases in the middle. The CDR3 has 14 amino acids. The germline gives CDR1 SGHNT, CDR2 YENEEA. CDR3 sequence (DNA): TGTGCCAGCATCCTCGGGAGATCGGAGACTGAAGCTTTCTTT. Amino acids: CASILGRSETEAFF. The full variable domain, rest sourced from reference TRBV11-3 and TRBJ1-1, is EAGVVQSPRYKIIEKKQPVAFWCNPISGHNTLYWYLQNLGQGPELLIRYENEEAVDDSQLPKDRFSAERLKGVDSTLKIQPAELGDSAVYLCASILGRSETEAFFGQGTRLTVV.

The rearrangement uses TRBV21-1 and TRBJ2-4; the tabulated D call, TRBD1, remains unverified against the DNA. TRBV21-1 is recorded as a pseudogene. The CDR3 sequence is 16 residues long. The CDR3 nucleotides are TGTGCCAGCAACCCCCACAGGGCGCTAGCCAAAAACATTCAGTACTTC. The encoded protein is CASNPHRALAKNIQYF.

The chain carries TRBV5-1 and TRBJ2-3; TRBD1 matches 8 bases. J lost 0 bases, V lost 1 base, and 19 bases had no gene match. Germline CDR1 reads SGHRS; CDR2 reads YFSETQ. The CDR3 is 21 residues long. The CDR3 nucleotides read TGCGCCAGCAGCTTGAGAGCTACAGGGGGTGCACCGAAGACTAGCACAGATACGCAGTATTTT. This codes for CASSLRATGGAPKTSTDTQYF. Supplemented by reference TRBV5-1 and TRBJ2-3, the full variable domain reads KAGVTQTPRYLIKTRGQQVTLSCSPISGHRSVSWYQQTPGQGLQFLFEYFSETQRNKGNFPGRFSGRQFSNSRSEMNVSTLELGDSALYLCASSLRATGGAPKTSTDTQYFGPGTRLTVL.

The gene calls are TRBV30 and TRBJ2-7; no clear D gene. The germline CDR1 and CDR2 sequences are GTSNPN and SVGIG (reference sequence). V was clipped by 3 bases and J by 5 bases, with 11 bases between them. The CDR3 contains 12 residues. As DNA, the CDR3 is TGTGCCTGGAGAGTGGAGAGGAACGAGCAGTACTTC. Translation gives CAWRVERNEQYF.

This chain connects TRBV6-4 to TRBJ1-1, with D perhaps matching TRBD1 (5 bases). V shed 6 bases and J shed 1 base, with 9 bases lying between them. CDR1 MRHNA and CDR2 SNTAGT come from the germline V gene. CDR3 length equals 13 residues. The CDR3 sequence is CASRDQGNTEAFF. The CDR3 nucleotides read TGTGCCAGCAGAGATCAGGGGAACACTGAAGCTTTCTTT.

The chain carries TRBV7-9 and TRBJ2-3, with 8 bases aligning to TRBD1. V lost 4 bases to trimming and J lost 2 bases; unmatched junction nucleotides: 5. CDR1 and CDR2 (germline): SEHNR, FQNEAQ (reference sequence). The length of the CDR3 is 15 residues. CDR3 coding DNA: TGTGCCAGCAGCTCCGGGGACAGGATCACAGATACGCAGTATTTT. It translates to CASSSGDRITDTQYF.

The count of this clone is one. The V gene is TRBV30, the J gene TRBJ2-7; a weak D match, TRBD1 (5 bases). The CDR3 covers 12 residues. Germline V gene data show CDR1 as GTSNPN and CDR2 as SVGIG (reference sequence). Trimming removed 1 base at V and 5 bases at J, with 9 bases between. The CDR3 loop reads CAWSATGDEQYF. The CDR3 region has the DNA TGTGCCTGGAGTGCCACAGGAGACGAGCAGTACTTC.

The chain has TRBV7-8 and TRBJ2-7, with 16 bases that match TRBD2. The CDR3 length is 21 residues. CDR1 SGHVS and CDR2 FQNEAQ come from the germline V gene. The ends lost 5 bases at V and 1 base at J; junction bases unmatched: 17. The CDR3 nucleotides are TGTGCCAGCAGCCTCATGCCGGGGACTAGCGGGGGGGCTATAGTGTCCTACGAGCAGTACTTC. Its protein is CASSLMPGTSGGAIVSYEQYF.

This clone was seen a single time. The chain links TRBV7-9 to TRBJ2-7, with a tentative D call TRBD1 (6 bases). Germline values: CDR1 SEHNR, CDR2 FQNEAQ (reference sequence). Trimming shortened V by 5 bases and J by 2 bases, and 7 bases separated the two germline ends. This CDR3 comprises 12 residues. The CDR3 is CASSRDTYEQYF. The CDR3 nucleotides are TGTGCCAGCAGCAGGGACACCTACGAGCAGTACTTC.

The chain employs TRBV27 and TRBJ2-2; 7 positions agree with TRBD1. The CDR3 is 15 residues long. V shed 6 bases, J shed 1 base, and the junction held 5 bases outside the gene matches. From germline, CDR1 is MNHEY and CDR2 SMNVEV (reference sequence). DNA for the CDR3: TGTGCCAGCAGCCCACAGGGGATGAACACCGGGGAGCTGTTTTTT. It specifies CASSPQGMNTGELFF.

The chain recombines TRBV18 with TRBJ2-7; TRBD1 aligns across 7 bases. V dropped 4 bases and J dropped 2; count of bases not matched to a gene: 8. Looked up from germline, CDR1 is KGHSH and CDR2 is LQKENI. The CDR3 consists of 15 residues. CDR3 amino acids: CASSRTTGYPYEQYF. For the CDR3, the DNA is TGTGCCAGCTCACGGACGACAGGGTACCCCTACGAGCAGTACTTC.

The V call is TRBV18, the J call TRBJ1-1, with D perhaps TRBD1 (6 bases). The germline V gene has CDR1 KGHSH and CDR2 LQKENI. V gave up 2 bases and J gave up 4 bases, with 14 bases separating them. The CDR3 consists of 15 residues. CDR3 sequence (DNA): TGTGCCAGCTCACCATGGACAGCTAGGGGCACTGAAGCTTTCTTT. Translating it yields CASSPWTARGTEAFF.

V usage is TRBV27 and J usage is TRBJ1-5; tentatively, D is TRBD1 (5 bases). Germline CDR1 MNHEY, CDR2 SMNVEV (reference sequence). Trimming took 5 bases from V and 6 from J, leaving 14 bases between them. The CDR3 length is 14 residues. The DNA for the CDR3 is TGTGCCAGCAGTGTGCAGGGTAGGGGTCAGCCCCAGCATTTT. This translates into CASSVQGRGQPQHF.

The CDR3 sequence is CASSSPLLRRGTGNTIYF. The CDR3 nucleotides are TGTGCCAGCAGCTCTCCCCTCCTCCGAAGGGGTACCGGAAACACCATATATTTT. This chain connects TRBV28 to TRBJ1-3; TRBD1 is a possible D gene (5 bases). This CDR3 is 18 amino acids long. Trimming removed 6 bases at V and 4 bases at J, with 25 bases between. Germline V gene lookup returns CDR1 MDHEN and CDR2 SYDVKM.

This clone was observed once. The V and J genes are TRBV19 and TRBJ1-5, with D perhaps matching TRBD1 (6 bases). V was shortened by 0 bases and J by 8 bases, with 23 bases between the two germline ends. CDR3 size: 18 residues. CDR1 and CDR2 (germline): LNHDA, SQIVND (reference sequence). The CDR3 coding sequence is TGTGCCAGTAGTATAGAGTCCCCAGGGGCGGCCTTTCGGGAGCCCCAGCATTTT. Protein product: CASSIESPGAAFREPQHF.

The chain recombines TRBV10-3 with TRBJ1-1, with D tentatively TRBD1 (6 bases). The CDR3 is made up of 13 amino acids. From germline, CDR1 is ENHRY and CDR2 SYGVKD. V was clipped by 5 bases and J by 2 bases, with 9 bases between them. Written as DNA, the CDR3 is TGTGCCATCAGTACAGGGCCTAACACTGAAGCTTTCTTT. It yields the protein CAISTGPNTEAFF.

This clone has only one observation. V is TRBV19 and J is TRBJ1-1; no definite D call. Deletions cut 6 bases from V and 6 bases from J, with 14 bases between. The CDR3 contains 13 residues. Germline CDR1 LNHDA, CDR2 SQIVND (reference sequence). The CDR3 DNA reads TGTGCCAGTAGAGTTGGAGGCGCGTCTGAAGCTTTCTTT. Residues: CASRVGGASEAFF.

This clone occurred once. The CDR3 DNA sequence: TGTGCTAGTGGCCCGACAGGGTTCTCCTACAATGAGCAGTTCTTC. As protein: CASGPTGFSYNEQFF. This chain uses TRBV12-5 with TRBJ2-1, with 7 bases identical to TRBD1. The V and J ends lost 6 bases and 0 bases, in that order; junction bases with no gene match: 5. Germline CDR1 and CDR2: LGHNT and FRNRAP. This CDR3 has 15 amino acids.

The rearrangement uses TRBV19 and TRBJ1-1; D uncertain. The V and J ends lost 7 bases and 0 bases respectively, with 12 bases between them. CDR3 length: 14 amino acids. CDR1 is LNHDA, CDR2 SQIVND, per germline (reference sequence). The DNA for the CDR3 is TGTGCCAGTAAAGAGGGCGGGATGAACACTGAAGCTTTCTTT. It encodes CASKEGGMNTEAFF.

CDR3 nucleotide sequence: TGCGCCAGCAGCCAAGGAACGGGTTTCTATGGCTACACCTTC. Translating gives CASSQGTGFYGYTF. J is TRBJ1-2 and V is TRBV4-1; D call uncertain. CDR1 and CDR2 from the germline V gene are MGHRA and YSYEKL. The CDR3 spans 14 residues. V was shortened by 1 base and J by 4 bases, with 10 bases between the two germline ends.

The gene calls are TRBV11-2 and TRBJ1-1; D unresolved. CDR1 and CDR2 from the germline V gene are SGHAT and FQNNGV. Trimming removed 0 bases at V and 7 bases at J, with 12 bases between. The CDR3 covers 14 residues. Here the CDR3 reads CASSLDIQVGEAFF. The CDR3 DNA follows: TGTGCCAGCAGCTTAGATATCCAGGTTGGTGAAGCTTTCTTT.

This chain joins TRBV5-6 and TRBJ1-4, with 10 bases identical to TRBD1. CDR3 size: 15 residues. The germline gives CDR1 SGHDT, CDR2 YYEEEE. V shed 3 bases, J shed 8 bases, and the junction held 7 bases outside the gene matches. For the CDR3, the DNA is TGTGCCAGCAGCTCAGATGGACAGGGGGGGGAAAAACTGTTTTTT. Protein: CASSSDGQGGEKLFF.

V is TRBV6-5 and J is TRBJ2-5, with TRBD2 identical over 9 bases. Germline V lookup: CDR1 MNHEY, CDR2 SVGAGI. Losses at the gene ends were 2 bases for V and 9 bases for J; bases not matched to a gene: 7. The CDR3 sequence is 14 residues long. CDR3 region: CASSYTTSGPSQYF. The CDR3 DNA is TGTGCCAGCAGTTACACGACTAGCGGCCCCTCCCAGTACTTC.

The chain combines TRBV5-6 with TRBJ1-1, with a tentative D call TRBD1 (6 bases). Germline V gene lookup returns CDR1 SGHDT and CDR2 YYEEEE. This CDR3 is 17 amino acids long. V was clipped by 4 bases and J by 1 base, with 20 bases between them. The CDR3 DNA is TGTGCCAGCAGCAAGGACACCGGGACACTATGGAACACTGAAGCTTTCTTT. Amino acid sequence: CASSKDTGTLWNTEAFF.

This chain connects TRBV19 to TRBJ2-2; TRBD2 matches at 10 bases. Germline CDR1 is LNHDA and CDR2 is SQIVND (reference sequence). This CDR3 is 15 amino acids long. J gave up 6 bases and V 4 bases, and 5 bases lay outside the gene matches. The DNA for the CDR3 is TGTGCCAGTAGTAGTCTAGCGGGGGCGGCCGGGGAGCTGTTTTTT. Amino acid sequence: CASSSLAGAAGELFF.

In this sample, this clone turned up once. This rearrangement joins TRBV25-1 to TRBJ1-1; TRBD1 aligns across 9 bases. The germline gives CDR1 MGHDK, CDR2 SYGVNS. CDR3 length equals 13 residues. Losses at the gene ends were 4 bases for V and 4 bases for J; bases not matched to a gene: 1. The DNA for the CDR3 is TGTGCCAGCAGTGGGGGACAGGGCACTGAAGCTTTCTTT. Protein: CASSGGQGTEAFF.

This chain connects TRBV19 to TRBJ1-2, with D possibly matching TRBD1 (6 bases). V lost 6 bases and J lost 8, with 16 bases in between. CDR1 is LNHDA and CDR2 is SQIVND in the germline V gene (reference sequence). The CDR3 runs 13 residues. The DNA of the CDR3 is TGTGCCAGTAGATGGGGGCAGGCATACGGCTACACCTTC. The encoded protein is CASRWGQAYGYTF.

The chain recombines TRBV5-4 with TRBJ1-1; D may be TRBD1 (6 bases). Trimming removed 1 base from V and 2 bases from J, with 12 bases in between. The CDR3 is 15 amino acids. Germline V gene sequence: CDR1 SGHNT, CDR2 YYREEE (reference sequence). In nucleotides, the CDR3 is TGTGCCAGCAGCTTGAACAGGGATAGAAACACTGAAGCTTTCTTT. This translates into CASSLNRDRNTEAFF.